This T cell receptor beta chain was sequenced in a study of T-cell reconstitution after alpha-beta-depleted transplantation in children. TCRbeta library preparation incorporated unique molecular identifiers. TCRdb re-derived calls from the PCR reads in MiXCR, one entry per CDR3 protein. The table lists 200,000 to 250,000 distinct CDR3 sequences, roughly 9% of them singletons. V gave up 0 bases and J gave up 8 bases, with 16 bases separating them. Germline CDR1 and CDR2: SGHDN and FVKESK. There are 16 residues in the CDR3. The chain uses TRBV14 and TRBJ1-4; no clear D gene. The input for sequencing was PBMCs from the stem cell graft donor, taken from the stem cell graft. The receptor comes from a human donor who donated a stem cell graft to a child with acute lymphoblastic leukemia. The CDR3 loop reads CASSQDYATRWEKLFF. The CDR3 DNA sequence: TGTGCCAGCAGCCAAGATTATGCCACACGGTGGGAAAAACTGTTTTTT.